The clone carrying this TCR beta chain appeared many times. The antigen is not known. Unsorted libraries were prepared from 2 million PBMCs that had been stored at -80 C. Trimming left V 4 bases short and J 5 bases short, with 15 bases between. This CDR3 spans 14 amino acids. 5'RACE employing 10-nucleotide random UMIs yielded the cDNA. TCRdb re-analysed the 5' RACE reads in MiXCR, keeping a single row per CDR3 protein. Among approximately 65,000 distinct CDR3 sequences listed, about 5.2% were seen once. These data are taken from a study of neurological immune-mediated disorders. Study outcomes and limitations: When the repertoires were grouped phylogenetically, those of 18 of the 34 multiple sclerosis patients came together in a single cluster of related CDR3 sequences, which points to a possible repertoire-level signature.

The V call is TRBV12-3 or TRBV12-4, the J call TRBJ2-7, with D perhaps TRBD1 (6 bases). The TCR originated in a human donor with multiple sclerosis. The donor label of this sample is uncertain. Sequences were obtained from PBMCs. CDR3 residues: CASSSFRGINEQYF. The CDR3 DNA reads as TGTGCCAGCAGTTCTTTCAGGGGCATAAACGAGCAGTACTTC.